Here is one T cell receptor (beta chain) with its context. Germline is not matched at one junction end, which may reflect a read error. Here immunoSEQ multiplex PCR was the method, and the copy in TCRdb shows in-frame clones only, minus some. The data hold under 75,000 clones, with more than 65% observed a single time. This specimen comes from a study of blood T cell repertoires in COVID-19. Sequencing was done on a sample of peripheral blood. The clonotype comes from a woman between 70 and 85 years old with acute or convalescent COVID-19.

This CDR3 reads CARSLPRFLRF. CDR3 nucleotide sequence: TGTGCCAGAAGCTTGCCACGGTTTCTCCGGTTT. The chain couples TRBV5-3 to TRBJ1-3, with D hard to call. TRBV5-3 is an ORF, and what it does is uncertain. The CDR3 loop spans 11 amino acids.